The 26 T cell receptor beta chains reported below all come from one sample, sequenced in a study of human T cells and chemical hapten exposure. TCRdb independently ran MiXCR on the RACE reads; one entry per CDR3 protein. This sample yields fewer than 300,000 distinct CDR3 sequences, of which almost 8% are seen a single time; 1.2% belongs to the top ten. Time point of the sample: pre-sensitization, week 0. Stated treatment: therapeutic diphenylcyclopropenone sensitization with weekly scalp DPC. The sequences come from whole blood, collected in connection with sensitization to the hapten diphenylcyclopropenone (DPC). The receptors shown here come from a man between 18 and 35 years old with alopecia areata. Some clones in this sample may be carry-over from other donors' samples.

The V call is TRBV29-1, the J call TRBJ1-4, with a weak D call TRBD1 (5 bases). The CDR3 has 13 residues. V lost 5 bases and J 12 bases, leaving 19 bases between the germline ends. CDR1 SQVTM and CDR2 ANQGSEA come from the germline V gene. The CDR3 sequence: CSVNIRQGDQLFF. CDR3 in DNA: TGCAGCGTTAATATCCGCCAGGGCGACCAACTGTTTTTT.

This clonotype was picked up many times. This chain connects TRBV11-2 to TRBJ2-1, with no clear D. Trimming removed 4 bases at V and 4 bases at J, with 14 bases between. The length of the CDR3 is 15 residues. From germline, CDR1 is SGHAT and CDR2 FQNNGV. CDR3 DNA: TGTGCCAGCAGCTCGCATGACGTACCTTACAATGAGCAGTTCTTC. Its protein product is CASSSHDVPYNEQFF.

The J gene is TRBJ2-1, the V gene TRBV4-3; TRBD2 agrees at 11 bases. This CDR3 has 15 residues. The germline gives CDR1 LGHNA, CDR2 YSLEER. V dropped 6 bases and J dropped 8; count of bases not matched to a gene: 9. This chain's CDR3 is CASSSLSGGAYEQFF. The CDR3 nucleotides are TGCGCCAGCAGTTCCCTTAGCGGGGGGGCCTATGAGCAGTTCTTC.

This clonotype was found a few times. V usage is TRBV7-9 and J usage is TRBJ2-7; tentative D call: TRBD2 (6 bases). The germline CDR1 and CDR2 sequences are SEHNR and FQNEAQ (reference sequence). The CDR3 is 15 amino acids. Trimming took 1 base from V and 1 from J, leaving 11 bases between them. Here the CDR3 DNA reads TGTGCCAGCAGCTTAGTAGCCGGGACTTCCTACGAGCAGTACTTC. Protein sequence: CASSLVAGTSYEQYF. The whole variable domain, remainder taken from reference TRBV7-9 and TRBJ2-7, is DTGVSQNPRHKITKRGQNVTFRCDPISEHNRLYWYRQTLGQGPEFLTYFQNEAQLEKSRLLSDRFSAERPKGSFSTLEIQRTEQGDSAMYLCASSLVAGTSYEQYFGPGTRLTVT.

This clonotype has more than one count but fewer than ten. This rearrangement joins TRBV5-1 to TRBJ1-1; no clear D gene. Germline loops: CDR1 SGHRS, CDR2 YFSETQ. Between the trimmed V and J ends, which lost 4 bases and 1 base, there was a span of 14 bases. This CDR3 contains 15 residues. The CDR3 protein is CASSPTPTENTEAFF. The CDR3 region has the DNA TGCGCCAGCAGCCCAACACCGACGGAGAACACTGAAGCTTTCTTT.

This sequence joins TRBV3-1 and TRBJ2-3, with D perhaps matching TRBD1 (6 bases). The V end was cut by 1 base, the J end by 2 bases, with 13 bases between. The CDR3 has 16 amino acids. Per germline, CDR1 LGHDT and CDR2 YNNKEL (reference sequence). The CDR3 DNA is TGTGCCAGCAGCCAAGCTTCCTGGGACATCACAGATACGCAGTATTTT. Its translation: CASSQASWDITDTQYF.

This clonotype was picked up many times. The rearrangement joins TRBV5-1 to TRBJ1-2; weak D call: TRBD1 (5 bases). V lost 2 bases to trimming and J lost 4 bases, with 9 bases between them. CDR1 and CDR2 (germline): SGHRS, YFSETQ. This CDR3 is built from 13 residues. The CDR3 region has the DNA TGCGCCAGCAGCTTAAAGGGACTCTATGGCTACACCTTC. Protein sequence: CASSLKGLYGYTF.

This rearrangement joins TRBV2 to TRBJ2-5; tentatively, D is TRBD2 (6 bases). The CDR3 has 13 amino acids. The V gene's germline CDR1 is SNHLY and CDR2 FYNNEI. Trimming removed 6 bases from V and 1 base from J, with 9 bases in between. The CDR3 coding sequence is TGTGCCAGCAGAGCCGGGAGCCAAGAGACCCAGTACTTC. This gives the protein CASRAGSQETQYF.

J is TRBJ2-1 and V is TRBV5-1; 11 nucleotides agree with TRBD2. J gave up 4 bases and V 4 bases, and 4 bases lay outside the gene matches. CDR1 is SGHRS and CDR2 is YFSETQ in the germline V gene. The CDR3 sequence is 15 residues long. CDR3 sequence reads: CASSIAGGPYNEQFF. The CDR3 region has the DNA TGCGCCAGCAGCATAGCGGGGGGGCCTTACAATGAGCAGTTCTTC.

This clonotype was observed a few times. V is TRBV10-3 and J is TRBJ2-1; 7 bases agree with TRBD1. V lost 4 bases and J lost 0; bases outside the gene matches: 6. CDR1 and CDR2 from the germline V gene are ENHRY and SYGVKD. The CDR3 extends over 16 amino acids. CDR3 coding DNA: TGTGCCATCAGTGGTCGACAGGGAAGCTCCTACAATGAGCAGTTCTTC. This translates into CAISGRQGSSYNEQFF.

This clonotype appeared a single time. The chain employs TRBV28 and TRBJ1-1; D gene uncertain. This CDR3 spans 14 amino acids. In germline, CDR1 is MDHEN, CDR2 SYDVKM. Trimming pared 6 bases from V and 6 bases from J, leaving 17 bases between. The CDR3 DNA is TGTGCCAGCAGGCGGCCCATCGGACGGCCTGAAGCTTTCTTT. Translating gives CASRRPIGRPEAFF.

The chain links TRBV7-8 to TRBJ2-7; 7 bases line up with TRBD2. CDR3 size: 15 residues. Germline values: CDR1 SGHVS, CDR2 FQNEAQ. The trim removed 1 base at V and 3 bases at J, leaving 6 bases unmatched. As DNA, the CDR3 is TGTGCCAGCAGCTTAGGCGGGGGATCGGTCTACGAGCAGTACTTC. It codes for CASSLGGGSVYEQYF.

Ten or more counts support this clonotype. The chain's CDR3 is CASSYSPRETQYF. The CDR3 DNA reads as TGTGCCAGCAGTTACTCCCCTAGGGAGACCCAGTACTTC. V usage is TRBV6-5 and J usage is TRBJ2-5; D unresolved. V lost 0 bases to trimming and J lost 5 bases, with 7 bases between them. CDR1 is MNHEY and CDR2 is SVGAGI in the germline V gene. CDR3 size: 13 residues.

In its sample, this clonotype was seen a few times. The chain carries TRBV12-3 or TRBV12-4 and TRBJ1-6; 10 nucleotides line up with TRBD1. The CDR3 is 15 residues long. V was clipped by 7 bases and J by 8 bases; unmatched bases: 8. CDR3 DNA: TGTGCCAGCACCCCGGGACAGGGGATTTATTCACCCCTCCACTTT. This sequence encodes CASTPGQGIYSPLHF.

This clonotype occurred many times. This chain joins TRBV9 and TRBJ1-1; unclear D gene. V lost 0 bases and J 3 bases, leaving 9 bases between the germline ends. In germline, CDR1 is SGDLS, CDR2 YYNGEE. The CDR3 runs 14 residues. DNA of the CDR3: TGTGCCAGCAGCGTAGTGTCAGAATACACTGAAGCTTTCTTT. It codes for CASSVVSEYTEAFF.

A few counts support this clonotype. The rearrangement links TRBV5-5 to TRBJ2-2, with D perhaps matching TRBD1 (6 bases). The CDR3 runs 14 residues. Per germline, CDR1 SGHKS and CDR2 YYEKEE (reference sequence). The V gene lost 3 bases and the J gene lost 4 bases, with 10 bases spanning the gap. CDR3 nucleotide sequence: TGTGCCAGCAGCTGGGGACACTTCACCGGGGAGCTGTTTTTT. Its protein is CASSWGHFTGELFF.

This clonotype was counted only a few times. The chain recombines TRBV5-1 with TRBJ2-5, with D perhaps assigned TRBD1 or TRBD2 (5 bases each). CDR1 and CDR2 from the germline V gene are SGHRS and YFSETQ. Deletions cut 5 bases from V and 2 bases from J, with 10 bases between. The CDR3 covers 13 residues. The CDR3 coding sequence is TGCGCCAGCAGAGGGACCGAGCAAGAGACCCAGTACTTC. Translated, it gives CASRGTEQETQYF.

This clonotype was picked up many times. The chain carries TRBV11-1 and TRBJ1-2, with 10 positions matching TRBD1. The germline gives CDR1 SGHAT, CDR2 FQDESV (reference sequence). The CDR3 consists of 15 residues. The J segment lost 3 bases and the V segment lost 5 bases, leaving 6 bases of the junction unmatched. Written as DNA, the CDR3 is TGTGCCAGCAGCCGTCCCGGGACAGGGGACTATGGCTACACCTTC. Its translation is CASSRPGTGDYGYTF.

This clonotype was seen a handful of times. The chain uses TRBV7-2 and TRBJ2-7; 10 bases fit TRBD1. CDR3 length: 15 amino acids. CDR1 is SGHTA, CDR2 FQGNSA, per germline. The V segment lost 1 base and the J segment 3 bases; nucleotides outside the gene matches: 3. The CDR3 DNA is TGTGCCAGCAGCTTAGACGGACAGGGGGGCTACGAGCAGTACTTC. This encodes CASSLDGQGGYEQYF.

This clonotype was found a few times. The chain combines TRBV14 with TRBJ1-6; D possibly corresponds to TRBD1 (6 bases). V was shortened by 0 bases and J by 6 bases, with 9 bases between the two germline ends. Germline-derived CDR1 and CDR2 are SGHDN and FVKESK. The CDR3 is made up of 15 amino acids. The CDR3 spells CASSQDARGNSPLHF. As DNA, the CDR3 is TGTGCCAGCAGCCAAGATGCCAGGGGTAATTCACCCCTCCACTTT.

This sequence joins TRBV10-3 and TRBJ1-4; D may be TRBD1 (6 bases). Trimming took 5 bases from V and 7 from J, leaving 14 bases between them. The CDR3 sequence is 14 residues long. Germline CDR1 and CDR2: ENHRY and SYGVKD. CDR3 sequence reads: CAISLDGGTEKLFF. CDR3 DNA: TGTGCCATCAGTCTGGATGGGGGCACTGAAAAACTGTTTTTT.

Only a few counts were recorded for this clonotype. The rearrangement uses TRBV15 and TRBJ1-1; the match to TRBD1 covers 9 bases. This CDR3 has 18 amino acids. Germline CDR1 is LNHNV and CDR2 is YYDKDF (reference sequence). Trimming cost V 3 bases and J 6 bases; bases outside gene matches: 17. The CDR3 loop reads CATSSNRDRVIMGAEAFF. CDR3 nucleotides: TGTGCCACCAGCAGTAACCGGGACAGGGTAATCATGGGCGCTGAAGCTTTCTTT.

The V and J genes are TRBV12-3 or TRBV12-4 and TRBJ1-1, with TRBD1 matching over 10 bases. V lost 6 bases and J lost 1; bases outside the gene matches: 5. The CDR3 is made up of 15 amino acids. The CDR3 protein is CASSRQGAQNTEAFF. In DNA, the CDR3 is TGTGCCAGCAGCCGACAGGGGGCACAGAACACTGAAGCTTTCTTT.

This clonotype was observed a handful of times. The V call is TRBV18, the J call TRBJ2-2; D remains ambiguous. CDR3 length equals 13 residues. V lost 4 bases and J 2 bases, leaving 5 bases between the germline ends. In germline, CDR1 is KGHSH, CDR2 LQKENI. In nucleotides, the CDR3 is TGTGCCAGCTCACTGGATAACACCGGGGAGCTGTTTTTT. Translated, it gives CASSLDNTGELFF.

The rearrangement links TRBV11-1 to TRBJ2-5; TRBD1 agrees at 7 bases. Germline V gives CDR1 SGHAT, CDR2 FQDESV (reference sequence). Germline trimming cut 5 bases from V and 9 bases from J; bases unmatched to any gene: 12. The CDR3 covers 14 residues. CDR3 sequence (DNA): TGTGCCAGCAGCATCCAGACAGGGCCGGTCCCCCAGTACTTC. This encodes CASSIQTGPVPQYF.

This clonotype came up once. This chain uses TRBV12-3 or TRBV12-4 with TRBJ2-1, with D possibly being TRBD2 (6 bases). V dropped 4 bases and J dropped 8 bases, with 12 bases sitting between them. CDR3 size: 13 residues. The CDR3 bases are TGTGCCAGCAGTTCCTCCGGCGGGGATGAGCAGTTCTTC. It specifies CASSSSGGDEQFF.